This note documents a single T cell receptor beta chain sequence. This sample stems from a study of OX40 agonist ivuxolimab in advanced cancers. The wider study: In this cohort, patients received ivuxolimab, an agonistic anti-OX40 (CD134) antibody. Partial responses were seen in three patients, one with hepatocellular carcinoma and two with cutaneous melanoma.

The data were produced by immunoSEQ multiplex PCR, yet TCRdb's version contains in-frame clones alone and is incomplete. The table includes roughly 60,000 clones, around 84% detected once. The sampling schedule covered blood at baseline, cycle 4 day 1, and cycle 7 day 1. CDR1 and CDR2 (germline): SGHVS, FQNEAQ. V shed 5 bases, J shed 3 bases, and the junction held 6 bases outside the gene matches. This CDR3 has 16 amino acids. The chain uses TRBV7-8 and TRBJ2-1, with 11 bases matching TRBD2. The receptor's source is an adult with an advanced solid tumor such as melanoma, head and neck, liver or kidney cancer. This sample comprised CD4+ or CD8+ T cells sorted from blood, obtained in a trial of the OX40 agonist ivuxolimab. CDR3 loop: CASSVSGRALYNEQFF. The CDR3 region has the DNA TGTGCCAGCAGCGTTAGCGGGAGGGCCCTCTACAATGAGCAGTTCTTC.